This T cell receptor (beta chain) was identified in a study of T cell repertoires in cytomegalovirus infection. This clonotype was detected many times. TCRdb called the reads again in MiXCR, with one record for every CDR3 protein. The sample gives around 250,000 distinct CDR3 sequences, over 15% of which show up once; around 47% is in the top ten. The source material was CD8+ T cells from PBMCs. The TCR comes from a human donor in good health (CMV status not recorded). Some clones in this sample may be carry-over from other donors' samples.

CDR3 DNA: TGTGCCAGCAGCCCCGGGACAGGGTACACTGAAGCTTTCTTT. Protein sequence: CASSPGTGYTEAFF. This chain connects TRBV7-6 to TRBJ1-1; 9 bases map to TRBD1. V trimming: 5 bases; J trimming: 3 bases; junction bases outside the gene matches: 4. The CDR3 consists of 14 residues. Germline CDR1 and CDR2: SGHVS and FNYEAQ. The whole variable domain, filled in from reference TRBV7-6 and TRBJ1-1, reads GAGVSQSPRYKVTKRGQDVALRCDPISGHVSLYWYRQALGQGPEFLTYFNYEAQQDKSGLPNDRFSAERPEGSISTLTIQRTEQRDSAMYRCASSPGTGYTEAFFGQGTRLTVV.